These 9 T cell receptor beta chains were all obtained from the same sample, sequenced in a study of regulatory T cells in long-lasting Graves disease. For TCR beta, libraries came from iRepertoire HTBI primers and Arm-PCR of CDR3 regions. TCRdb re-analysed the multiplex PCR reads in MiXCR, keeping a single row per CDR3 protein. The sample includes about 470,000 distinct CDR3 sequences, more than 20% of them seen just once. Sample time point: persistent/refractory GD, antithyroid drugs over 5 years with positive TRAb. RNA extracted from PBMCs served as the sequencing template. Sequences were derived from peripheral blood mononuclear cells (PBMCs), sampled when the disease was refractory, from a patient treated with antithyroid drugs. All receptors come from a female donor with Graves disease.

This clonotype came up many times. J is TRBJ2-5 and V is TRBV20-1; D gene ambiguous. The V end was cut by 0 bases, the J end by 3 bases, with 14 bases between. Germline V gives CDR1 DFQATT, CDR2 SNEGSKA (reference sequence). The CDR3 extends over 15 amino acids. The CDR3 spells CSARDKSRTEETQYF. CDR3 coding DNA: TGCAGTGCTAGAGATAAAAGTCGGACGGAAGAGACCCAGTACTTC.

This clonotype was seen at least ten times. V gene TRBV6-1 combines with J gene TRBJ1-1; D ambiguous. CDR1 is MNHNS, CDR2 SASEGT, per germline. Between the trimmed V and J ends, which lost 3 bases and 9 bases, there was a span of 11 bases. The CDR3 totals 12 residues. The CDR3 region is CASSDAGFQAFF. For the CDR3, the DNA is TGTGCCAGCAGTGATGCGGGTTTCCAAGCTTTCTTT.

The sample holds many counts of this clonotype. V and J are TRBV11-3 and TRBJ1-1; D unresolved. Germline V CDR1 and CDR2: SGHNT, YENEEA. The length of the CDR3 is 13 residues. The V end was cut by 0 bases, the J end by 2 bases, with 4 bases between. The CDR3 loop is CASSLESNTEAFF. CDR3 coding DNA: TGTGCCAGCAGCTTAGAATCTAACACTGAAGCTTTCTTT.

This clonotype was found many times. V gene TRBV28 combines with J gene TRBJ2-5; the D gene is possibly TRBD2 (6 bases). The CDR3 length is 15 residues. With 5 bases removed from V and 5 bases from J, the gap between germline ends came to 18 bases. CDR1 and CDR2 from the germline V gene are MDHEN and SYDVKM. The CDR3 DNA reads TGTGCCAGCAGTCCACGGGCGGGGCTCGGGGAGACCCAGTACTTC. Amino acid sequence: CASSPRAGLGETQYF.

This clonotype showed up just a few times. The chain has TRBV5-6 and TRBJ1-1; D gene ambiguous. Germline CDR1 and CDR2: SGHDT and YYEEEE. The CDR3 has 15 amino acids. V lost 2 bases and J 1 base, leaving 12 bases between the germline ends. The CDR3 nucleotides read TGTGCCAGCAGCTTATTAGGCGGAGAGAACACTGAAGCTTTCTTT. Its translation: CASSLLGGENTEAFF.

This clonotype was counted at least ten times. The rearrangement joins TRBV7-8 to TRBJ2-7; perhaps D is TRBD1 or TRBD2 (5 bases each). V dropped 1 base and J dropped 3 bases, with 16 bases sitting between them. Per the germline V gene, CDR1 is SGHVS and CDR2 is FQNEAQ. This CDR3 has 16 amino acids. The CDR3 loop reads CASSLEPRGAYYEQYF. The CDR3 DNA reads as TGTGCCAGCAGCTTAGAGCCTAGAGGGGCTTACTACGAGCAGTACTTC. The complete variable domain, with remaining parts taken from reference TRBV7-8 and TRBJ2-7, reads GAGVSQSPRYKVAKRGQDVALRCDPISGHVSLFWYQQALGQGPEFLTYFQNEAQLDKSGLPSDRFFAERPEGSVSTLKIQRTQQEDSAVYLCASSLEPRGAYYEQYFGPGTRLTVT.

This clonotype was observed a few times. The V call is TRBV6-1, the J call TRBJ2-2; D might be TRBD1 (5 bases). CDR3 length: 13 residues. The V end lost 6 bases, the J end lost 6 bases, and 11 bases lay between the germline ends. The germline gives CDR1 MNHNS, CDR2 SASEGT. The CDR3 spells CASRKQGPGELFF. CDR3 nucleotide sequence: TGTGCCAGCAGAAAGCAGGGTCCCGGGGAGCTGTTTTTT.

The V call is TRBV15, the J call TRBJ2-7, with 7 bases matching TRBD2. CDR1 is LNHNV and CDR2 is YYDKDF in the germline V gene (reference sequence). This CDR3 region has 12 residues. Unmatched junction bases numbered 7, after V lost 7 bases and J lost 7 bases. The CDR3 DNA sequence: TGTGCCACCAAACCCTGGGGGGGAGAGCAGTACTTC. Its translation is CATKPWGGEQYF.

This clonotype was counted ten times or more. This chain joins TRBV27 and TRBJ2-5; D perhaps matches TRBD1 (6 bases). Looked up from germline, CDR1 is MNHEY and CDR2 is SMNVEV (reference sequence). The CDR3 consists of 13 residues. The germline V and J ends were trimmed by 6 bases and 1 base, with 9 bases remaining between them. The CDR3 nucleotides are TGTGCCAGCAGATCGACAGGCCAAGAGACCCAGTACTTC. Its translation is CASRSTGQETQYF.